The source of this T cell receptor beta chain is a study of shared clonotypes between healthy human individuals. Regarding this clone: The antigen is not known.

The germline CDR1 and CDR2 sequences are MDHEN and SYDVKM. The V end was cut by 8 bases, the J end by 3 bases, with 12 bases between. CDR3 size: 13 residues. Clones were sequenced by immunoSEQ multiplex PCR, and TCRdb holds only the in-frame ones, with some missing. The sample has 2 million to 2.5 million clones; approximately 95% are singletons. Regarding the study as a whole: Naive CD4 clonotype sharing across a few donors was around 5%.

This receptor was taken from a man younger than 30 in good health. Some clones in this sample may be carry-over from other donors' samples. The chain is built from TRBV28 and TRBJ2-3; possibly TRBD1 for D (6 bases). Sequencing was done on a sample of naive CD4+ T cells from PBMCs. Subset in this sample: CD45RA+ positively selected. CDR3 coding DNA: TGTGCCAGCGGGTTACAGGGTACAGATACGCAGTATTTT. This gives the protein CASGLQGTDTQYF.